This T cell receptor (beta chain) was identified in a study of blood T cells in healthy people across ages. General study findings and limits: There was no known CMV status for donors, so expanded clonotype changes were possibly confounded. Comparison with aged donors showed that long-lived donors had more naive CD4+ cells and higher diversity.

For this clonotype: Its antigen is as yet unknown.

With 7 bases removed from V and 7 bases from J, the gap between germline ends came to 17 bases. The germline V gene has CDR1 DFQATT and CDR2 SNEGSKA (reference sequence). This CDR3 spans 14 amino acids. Together with a sample-barcoded 5' primer, a J-beta primer mix was included in a second PCR lasting about 7 to 11 cycles. Each cDNA molecule, via a template-switch adaptor with 12 random nucleotides, was tagged. Using its own MiXCR run on the 5' RACE reads, TCRdb lists one record per CDR3 protein. The repertoire consists of around 750,000 distinct CDR3 sequences, with about 55% occurring once and the leading ten covering 41%.

V usage is TRBV20-1 and J usage is TRBJ1-6; TRBD1 might be the D (5 bases). The TCR sequence derives from a man older than 75 in good health. Sequencing input: blood. CDR3: CSVGKQALNSPLHF. The CDR3 coding sequence is TGCAGTGTCGGTAAACAGGCCCTGAATTCACCCCTCCACTTT.